This entry lists 23 T cell receptor beta chains sequenced from one sample in a study of shared clonotypes between healthy human individuals. Assay: immunoSEQ multiplex PCR; the TCRdb copy retains only in-frame clones and omits some. This sample carries roughly 1 million clones, 65% to 75% of them seen once, and the ten largest clones take about 1.5%. Sequencing was performed on memory CD4+ T cells sorted from blood. Subset given: CD45RA-negative fraction. The receptors come from a man younger than 35 in good health.

The chain couples TRBV25-1 to TRBJ2-3, with D possibly TRBD1 on 6 matching bases. Trimming removed 1 base at V and 5 bases at J, with 19 bases between. Germline CDR1 reads MGHDK; CDR2 reads SYGVNS. This CDR3 comprises 17 residues. The CDR3 DNA sequence: TGTGCCAGCAGTGAATCATTTGGCCAGGGGCGAGGAGATACGCAGTATTTT. The encoded protein is CASSESFGQGRGDTQYF.

This chain links TRBV12-5 with TRBJ2-7, with D possibly TRBD2 on 7 matching bases. This CDR3 is 18 amino acids long. Trimming stripped 1 base from V and 2 bases from J, with 21 bases between. CDR1 and CDR2 from the germline V gene are LGHNT and FRNRAP. CDR3 DNA sequence: TGTGCTAGTGGTTTGGCCACAGGGATCGGGACTACCGCCTACGAGCAGTACTTC. Translating gives CASGLATGIGTTAYEQYF.

This clone turned up a few times. The V gene is TRBV2, the J gene TRBJ1-5; D uncertain. Per germline, CDR1 SNHLY and CDR2 FYNNEI. There are 14 residues in the CDR3. Between the trimmed V and J ends, which lost 4 bases and 0 bases, there was a span of 7 bases. The CDR3: CASSGSNSNQPQHF. As DNA, the CDR3 is TGTGCCAGCAGTGGCTCCAATAGCAATCAGCCCCAGCATTTT. Looking up the rest from reference TRBV2 and TRBJ1-5 gives the full variable domain: EPEVTQTPSHQVTQMGQEVILRCVPISNHLYFYWYRQILGQKVEFLVSFYNNEISEKSEIFDDQFSVERPDGSNFTLKIRSTKLEDSAMYFCASSGSNSNQPQHFGDGTRLSIL.

The rearrangement uses TRBV5-6 and TRBJ2-3; 7 bases map to TRBD2. Unmatched junction bases numbered 8, after V lost 1 base and J lost 3 bases. Germline lookup yields CDR1 SGHDT and CDR2 YYEEEE. The CDR3 is 16 amino acids. CDR3 sequence reads: CASSLRGGRMTDTQYF. The DNA of the CDR3 is TGTGCCAGCAGCTTGAGGGGCGGGAGAATGACAGATACGCAGTATTTT.

V usage is TRBV19 and J usage is TRBJ2-2; 11 bases agree with TRBD1. Germline values: CDR1 LNHDA, CDR2 SQIVND (reference sequence). This CDR3 spans 16 amino acids. Losses at the gene ends were 6 bases for V and 1 base for J; bases not matched to a gene: 4. This CDR3 reads CASSWTGGKNTGELFF. In DNA, the CDR3 is TGTGCCAGTAGCTGGACAGGGGGCAAGAACACCGGGGAGCTGTTTTTT.

The chain uses TRBV5-8 and TRBJ1-5, with D unclear. Germline assignment: CDR1 SGHTS and CDR2 YDEGEE. The CDR3 runs 16 residues. V was cut by 3 bases and J by 1 base, with 14 bases left in between. DNA for the CDR3: TGTGCCAGCAGCTCGCAAGTTTTTGGGAGCAATCAGCCCCAGCATTTT. Translated: CASSSQVFGSNQPQHF.

This clone was detected only a few times. This rearrangement joins TRBV5-6 to TRBJ1-2; tentative D call: TRBD1 (5 bases). This CDR3 spans 14 amino acids. V dropped 0 bases and J dropped 8 bases, with 14 bases sitting between them. Germline assignment: CDR1 SGHDT and CDR2 YYEEEE. The CDR3 protein is CASSLGQRVPGYTF. The CDR3 coding sequence is TGTGCCAGCAGCTTGGGACAGCGAGTCCCGGGCTACACCTTC.

J is TRBJ1-1 and V is TRBV25-1; possible D gene TRBD1, 5 bases. Between the trimmed V and J ends, which lost 6 bases and 1 base, there was a span of 9 bases. Per the germline V gene, CDR1 is MGHDK and CDR2 is SYGVNS. The CDR3 is 13 amino acids. The CDR3 reads CASRLQANTEAFF. The DNA for the CDR3 is TGTGCCAGCAGATTACAGGCGAACACTGAAGCTTTCTTT.

This CDR3 reads CASSAPGQISTDTQYF. In DNA form, the CDR3 reads TGTGCCAGCAGCGCTCCGGGACAAATAAGCACAGATACGCAGTATTTT. This chain uses TRBV9 with TRBJ2-3; weak D call: TRBD1 (6 bases). The V and J ends lost 3 bases and 0 bases respectively, with 14 bases between them. This CDR3 has 16 amino acids. Germline assignment: CDR1 SGDLS and CDR2 YYNGEE.

The J gene is TRBJ2-5, the V gene TRBV5-1; possible D gene TRBD2, 5 bases. The V end lost 4 bases, the J end lost 3 bases, and 16 bases lay between the germline ends. The CDR3 has 15 amino acids. CDR1 SGHRS and CDR2 YFSETQ come from the germline V gene. The CDR3 DNA reads as TGCGCCAGCAGCCGAATAGCGCTTCGGGAAGAGACCCAGTACTTC. Residues: CASSRIALREETQYF. Supplemented by reference TRBV5-1 and TRBJ2-5, the full variable domain reads KAGVTQTPRYLIKTRGQQVTLSCSPISGHRSVSWYQQTPGQGLQFLFEYFSETQRNKGNFPGRFSGRQFSNSRSEMNVSTLELGDSALYLCASSRIALREETQYFGPGTRLLVL.

The CDR3 sequence is CASSQDLRAGGYNEQFF. CDR3 sequence (DNA): TGCGCCAGCAGCCAAGATCTTCGGGCGGGAGGATACAATGAGCAGTTCTTC. The chain carries TRBV4-1 and TRBJ2-1, with 8 bases identical to TRBD2. The CDR3 sequence is 17 residues long. Losses at the gene ends were 0 bases for V and 4 bases for J; bases not matched to a gene: 8. Germline lookup yields CDR1 MGHRA and CDR2 YSYEKL.

This chain joins TRBV30 and TRBJ2-1; D not certain. The V end lost 0 bases, the J end lost 13 bases, and 19 bases lay between the germline ends. Germline V lookup: CDR1 GTSNPN, CDR2 SVGIG (reference sequence). This CDR3 has 14 residues. This CDR3 reads CAWSVDLLVSEQFF. The CDR3 nucleotides read TGTGCCTGGAGTGTAGACCTCCTAGTTAGTGAACAGTTCTTC. The full variable domain, in which reference TRBV30 and TRBJ2-1 provide the parts outside the CDR3, is SQTIHQWPATLVQPVGSPLSLECTVEGTSNPNLYWYRQAAGRGLQLLFYSVGIGQISSEVPQNLSASRPQDRQFILSSKKLLLSDSGFYLCAWSVDLLVSEQFFGPGTRLTVL.

The chain carries TRBV19 and TRBJ2-7; 7 bases line up with TRBD1. J lost 11 bases, V lost 1 base, and 8 bases had no gene match. The CDR3 loop spans 13 amino acids. Germline V gives CDR1 LNHDA, CDR2 SQIVND (reference sequence). The DNA of the CDR3 is TGTGCCAGTAGTATAGTAGGAACAGGGGAAAAGTACTTC. Protein: CASSIVGTGEKYF.

The chain is built from TRBV6-1 and TRBJ1-2; 7 nucleotides agree with TRBD1. CDR1 MNHNS and CDR2 SASEGT come from the germline V gene. The CDR3 sequence is 18 residues long. V lost 3 bases, J lost 4 bases, and 17 bases stayed unmatched. The chain's CDR3 is CASSEGRQGLFRSYGYTF. As DNA, the CDR3 is TGTGCCAGCAGTGAGGGCAGACAGGGTCTCTTTAGAAGCTATGGCTACACCTTC.

The chain uses TRBV4-3 and TRBJ2-3; 8 positions match TRBD2. This CDR3 is 17 amino acids long. V lost 1 base to trimming and J lost 2 bases; unmatched junction nucleotides: 8. The germline V gene has CDR1 LGHNA and CDR2 YSLEER. The CDR3 reads CASSQGSAGGLTDTQYF. In DNA, the CDR3 is TGCGCCAGCAGCCAAGGTAGTGCGGGAGGACTCACAGATACGCAGTATTTT.

The CDR3 here is CASGTSGGSPSTDTQYF. The CDR3 DNA reads TGCGCCAGCGGAACTAGCGGGGGGTCTCCTAGCACAGATACGCAGTATTTT. The chain couples TRBV5-1 to TRBJ2-3, with TRBD2 identical over 12 bases. The V and J ends lost 7 bases and 0 bases, in that order; junction bases with no gene match: 9. CDR1 is SGHRS, CDR2 YFSETQ, per germline. The CDR3 contains 17 residues.

V gene TRBV27 combines with J gene TRBJ1-1; 9 nucleotides agree with TRBD1. CDR1 is MNHEY and CDR2 is SMNVEV in the germline V gene (reference sequence). The trim removed 4 bases at V and 3 bases at J, leaving 6 bases unmatched. The CDR3 length is 15 residues. The CDR3 region has the DNA TGTGCCAGCAGTTCGGGACAGGGAAGGTACACTGAAGCTTTCTTT. Translating gives CASSSGQGRYTEAFF.

The chain recombines TRBV11-2 with TRBJ1-6; a possible D gene is TRBD1 (5 bases). V lost 3 bases and J lost 4, with 7 bases in between. The CDR3 is 14 amino acids. CDR1 and CDR2 (germline): SGHAT, FQNNGV. CDR3: CASSFQGYNSPLHF. CDR3 sequence (DNA): TGTGCCAGCAGCTTTCAGGGTTATAATTCACCCCTCCACTTT.

The DNA of the CDR3 is TGCGCCAGCAGCTTGTTAGGACAGGGTGACACCGGGGAGCTGTTTTTT. The encoded protein is CASSLLGQGDTGELFF. The chain couples TRBV5-1 to TRBJ2-2, with 8 bases matching TRBD1. Germline CDR1 is SGHRS and CDR2 is YFSETQ. J gave up 3 bases and V 1 base, and 5 bases lay outside the gene matches. The CDR3 covers 16 residues.

V and J are TRBV28 and TRBJ2-5; D call uncertain. The CDR3 extends over 15 amino acids. CDR1 and CDR2 from the germline V gene are MDHEN and SYDVKM. Trimming stripped 8 bases from V and 0 bases from J, with 16 bases between. The CDR3 sequence is CASGNRRTNQETQYF. CDR3 in DNA: TGTGCCAGCGGTAATCGTCGCACCAACCAAGAGACCCAGTACTTC.

This rearrangement joins TRBV7-8 to TRBJ1-1; 8 bases fit TRBD1. The V segment lost 3 bases and the J segment 1 base; nucleotides outside the gene matches: 1. The CDR3 is 14 amino acids. Germline values: CDR1 SGHVS, CDR2 FQNEAQ. CDR3 nucleotides: TGTGCCAGCAGCTTTGGACAGGGGAACACTGAAGCTTTCTTT. It codes for CASSFGQGNTEAFF.

This clone showed up just a few times. The chain combines TRBV5-8 with TRBJ2-3; a weak D match, TRBD1 (6 bases). CDR3 size: 16 residues. V was cut by 2 bases and J by 3 bases, with 16 bases left in between. Germline V lookup: CDR1 SGHTS, CDR2 YDEGEE. The CDR3 loop is CASSFGTLRGTDTQYF. CDR3 sequence (DNA): TGTGCCAGCAGCTTCGGGACACTACGTGGGACAGATACGCAGTATTTT.

This chain joins TRBV18 and TRBJ1-2; 7 bases agree with TRBD1. The V gene end was trimmed by 8 bases and the J gene end by 4 bases; junction bases not matched to a gene: 13. Germline-derived CDR1 and CDR2 are KGHSH and LQKENI. The CDR3 extends over 15 amino acids. CDR3 sequence (DNA): TGTGCCAGCAACCGGGACAGATCTTCTCTCTATGGCTACACCTTC. Amino acids: CASNRDRSSLYGYTF.